Each of the 5 T cell receptor beta chains below was sequenced from the same sample in a study of blood T cell repertoires in COVID-19. Measured with immunoSEQ multiplex PCR; TCRdb has only the in-frame clones, and not every one. Altogether approximately 200,000 clones are present, less than 90% being singletons, with the ten largest covering less than 2%. Sequences were obtained from peripheral blood. The source is a man between 65 and 85 years old with acute or convalescent COVID-19.

This rearrangement joins TRBV18 to TRBJ2-7, with D perhaps TRBD1 (5 bases). Looked up from germline, CDR1 is KGHSH and CDR2 is LQKENI. The V and J ends lost 3 bases and 2 bases respectively, with 11 bases between them. The CDR3 has 14 amino acids. This chain's CDR3 is CASSPWQGPYEQYF. In DNA form, the CDR3 reads TGTGCCAGCTCACCTTGGCAGGGCCCCTACGAGCAGTACTTC.

This chain joins TRBV6-6 and TRBJ2-7, with 8 bases aligning to TRBD1. Trimming cost V 2 bases and J 2 bases; bases outside gene matches: 5. The CDR3 contains 15 residues. Looked up from germline, CDR1 is MNHNY and CDR2 is SVGAGI (reference sequence). The CDR3 DNA is TGTGCCAGCAGTTACAATGGGGACAGGACCTACGAGCAGTACTTC. Translated, it gives CASSYNGDRTYEQYF.

Only one count was recorded for this clone. V and J are TRBV6-5 and TRBJ1-1, with 8 bases lining up with TRBD1. There are 15 residues in the CDR3. Germline CDR1 MNHEY, CDR2 SVGAGI. The ends lost 6 bases at V and 6 bases at J; junction bases unmatched: 12. CDR3 protein: CASRTLGDRGAEAFF. The CDR3 nucleotides read TGTGCCAGCAGAACCCTCGGCGACAGGGGCGCTGAAGCTTTCTTT.

The chain employs TRBV27 and TRBJ2-7, with D perhaps matching TRBD1 (6 bases). Germline loops: CDR1 MNHEY, CDR2 SMNVEV (reference sequence). Trimming pared 6 bases from V and 3 bases from J, leaving 15 bases between. The CDR3 covers 14 residues. CDR3 sequence: CASSPGQRYYEQYF. CDR3 nucleotides: TGTGCCAGCAGCCCCGGACAGCGATACTACGAGCAGTACTTC.

This chain uses TRBV7-3 with TRBJ2-1; the match to TRBD2 covers 11 bases. Looked up from germline, CDR1 is SGHTA and CDR2 is FQGTGA. The CDR3 extends over 15 amino acids. The V segment lost 4 bases and the J segment 9 bases; nucleotides outside the gene matches: 8. Here the CDR3 DNA reads TGTGCCAGCAGCTCCGCGACTAGCGGGAAAGCTGAGCAGTTCTTC. It specifies CASSSATSGKAEQFF.